This T cell receptor beta chain was sequenced during a study of cytomegalovirus exposure and HLA in healthy donors. It was with 60 Vbeta and 13 Jbeta primers that the PCR ran. Clones were sequenced by immunoSEQ multiplex PCR, and TCRdb holds only the in-frame ones, with some missing. The sample consists of 130,000 to 150,000 clones, roughly 80% of them appearing once. CDR1 is MNHEY, CDR2 SMNVEV, per germline (reference sequence). Deletions cut 0 bases from V and 6 bases from J, with 14 bases between. This CDR3 is built from 15 residues. The TCR originated in a man aged 35 to 55 in good health and CMV-seropositive. Sequenced: PBMCs. V usage is TRBV27 and J usage is TRBJ1-2; D is unclear. The CDR3 is CASSLSFSPQDGYTF. The DNA for the CDR3 is TGTGCCAGCAGTTTATCGTTCTCGCCCCAGGATGGCTACACCTTC.